This is a list of T cell receptor beta chains from one sample in a study of tissue T cells after allogeneic stem cell transplantation. Repertoires were generated with immunoSEQ multiplex PCR, while TCRdb's copy carries only in-frame clones and drops some. This table holds some 11,000 clones, about 70% found once. Source: tissue from the right colon, taken at autopsy. These receptors all stem from a woman aged 18 to 55 with breast cancer. CDR3s leave out the opening cysteine and the closing phenylalanine or tryptophan. Fields, in order: clone size, V gene, CDR3 protein. The size entry is marked missing in some rows and otherwise reads once, few, many or a size class.

>-|TRBV14
ASRSVGDSPLH
>-|TRBV18
ASSLQGTGGYT
>-|TRBV2
ASSEAENQPQH
>-|TRBV9
ASSAGDRGLPPNQPQH
>few|TRBV5-1
ASSQGLAGEAYEQY
>-|TRBV6-5
ASSYLRYYGGYT
>-|TRBV18
ASSPFGTSGVDEQF
>-|TRBV7-8
ASSFRPLEETQY
>once|TRBV19
ASSPTSLDGELF
>-|TRBV27
ASSYLGPETTQY
>-|TRBV29-1
SVHNQLAGGPYEQY
>-|TRBV9
ASSVGSDENIQY
>-|TRBV4-2
ASSQQPGQESYTIY
>medium-sized|TRBV19
ASKGQGDNEQF
>-|TRBV16
ASSQSGEGGEQF
>-|TRBV3-1/TRBV3-2
ASSPRGHSPLH
>-|TRBV15
ATSRDRRSYEQY
>-|TRBV18
ASSPRWAASTSGNTIY
>-|TRBV29-1
SVGRSGQETQY
>-|TRBV28
VTKPASEKLF
>-|TRBV9
ASSVAGEDTEAF
>once|TRBV6-1
ASSEGNSPLH
>-|TRBV19
ASRNRGRHNEQF
>-|TRBV28
ASSPGGAYNEQF
>-|TRBV11-2
ASILSGGFDYNEQF
>-|TRBV6-5
ASSKQGRDQPQH
>-|TRBV7-2
ASSFSRTQETQY
>few|TRBV7-2
ASSWGANTEAF
>few|TRBV21-1
ASSRGLAASYEQY
>-|TRBV5-1
ASSEPTDYEQY
>-|TRBV5-1
ASSLSGDSQQEQY
>-|TRBV24-1
ATSDPGATDTQY
>-|TRBV6-5
ASKRQGNTEAF
>few|TRBV12-3/TRBV12-4
ASSFDLGETQY
>few|TRBV5-1
ASRRGGDLSTDTQY
>-|TRBV20-1
SGADIYEQY
>once|TRBV4-3
ASSQDGTSGGYEQF
>-|TRBV6-2/TRBV6-3
ASSYTVNTEAF
>-|TRBV12-5
ATPLPGLMNTGELF
>few|TRBV24-1
ATSADDRPSYEQY
>-|TRBV9
ASSVGLAGTGYEQY
>-|TRBV9
ASTGGTYNEQF
>-|TRBV10-3
AISGTSGYEQF
>few|TRBV19
ASSTYAPGYGYT
>-|TRBV7-8
ASSSRSPGVRTGELF